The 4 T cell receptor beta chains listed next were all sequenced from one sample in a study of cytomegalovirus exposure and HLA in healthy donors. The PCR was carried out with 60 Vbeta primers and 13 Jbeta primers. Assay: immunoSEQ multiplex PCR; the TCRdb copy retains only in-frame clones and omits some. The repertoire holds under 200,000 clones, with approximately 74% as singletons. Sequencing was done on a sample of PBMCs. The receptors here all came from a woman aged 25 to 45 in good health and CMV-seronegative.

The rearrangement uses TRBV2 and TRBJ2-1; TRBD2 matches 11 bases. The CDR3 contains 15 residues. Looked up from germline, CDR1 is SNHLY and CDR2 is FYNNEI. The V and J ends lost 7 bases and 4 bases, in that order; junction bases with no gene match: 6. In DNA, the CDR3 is TGTGCCAGCAAGCCGGGACTAGCGGCTTACAATGAGCAGTTCTTC. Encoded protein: CASKPGLAAYNEQFF.

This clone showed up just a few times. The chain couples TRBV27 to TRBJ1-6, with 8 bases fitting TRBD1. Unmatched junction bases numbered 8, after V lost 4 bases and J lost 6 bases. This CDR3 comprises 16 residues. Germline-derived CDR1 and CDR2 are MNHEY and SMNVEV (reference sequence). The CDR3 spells CASSSRTGPANSPLHF. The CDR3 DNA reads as TGTGCCAGCAGTTCTCGGACAGGGCCTGCTAATTCACCCCTCCACTTT.

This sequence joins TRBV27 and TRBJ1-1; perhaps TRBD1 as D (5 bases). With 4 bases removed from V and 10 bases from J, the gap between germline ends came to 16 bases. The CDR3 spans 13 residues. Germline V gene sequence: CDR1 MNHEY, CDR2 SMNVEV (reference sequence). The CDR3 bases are TGTGCCAGCAGTTCCGGGGGAGGGGCGATAGCTTTCTTT. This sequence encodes CASSSGGGAIAFF.

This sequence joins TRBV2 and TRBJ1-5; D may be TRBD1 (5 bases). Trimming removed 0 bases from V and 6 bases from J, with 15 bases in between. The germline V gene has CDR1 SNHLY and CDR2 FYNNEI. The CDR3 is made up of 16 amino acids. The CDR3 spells CASSEARWDGGQPQHF. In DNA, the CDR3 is TGTGCCAGCAGTGAAGCAAGGTGGGACGGGGGTCAGCCCCAGCATTTT. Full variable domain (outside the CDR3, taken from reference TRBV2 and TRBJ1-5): EPEVTQTPSHQVTQMGQEVILRCVPISNHLYFYWYRQILGQKVEFLVSFYNNEISEKSEIFDDQFSVERPDGSNFTLKIRSTKLEDSAMYFCASSEARWDGGQPQHFGDGTRLSIL.